The 8 T cell receptor beta chains below come from one sample, sequenced in a study of T cell changes during pregnancy in multiple sclerosis. The assay was immunoSEQ multiplex PCR, and TCRdb's table has in-frame clones only and misses some. The data hold 35,000 to 45,000 clones, with about nine tenths observed a single time. This sample comprised CD4+ T cells from peripheral blood mononuclear cells, obtained after pregnancy. The receptors stem from a female donor in good health, enrolled as a control in a pregnancy study.

This chain links TRBV5-8 with TRBJ1-4, with unresolved D. In germline, CDR1 is SGHTS, CDR2 YDEGEE. The CDR3 runs 14 residues. The V end was cut by 2 bases, the J end by 8 bases, with 13 bases between. DNA for the CDR3: TGTGCCAGCAGCTTTGGTCGGGATTGGGAAAAACTGTTTTTT. It encodes CASSFGRDWEKLFF.

The rearrangement uses TRBV6-5 and TRBJ1-1; D is uncertain. V dropped 0 bases and J dropped 4 bases, with 12 bases sitting between them. Germline lookup yields CDR1 MNHEY and CDR2 SVGAGI. CDR3 length equals 15 residues. The CDR3 sequence: CASSYSQRHATEAFF. The CDR3 DNA reads TGTGCCAGCAGTTACTCCCAGAGACACGCCACTGAAGCTTTCTTT.

As DNA, the CDR3 is TGCAGCGCCGGGACAGACTATGGCTACACCTTC. Amino acid sequence: CSAGTDYGYTF. The chain has TRBV29-1 and TRBJ1-2; 7 nucleotides match TRBD1. V shed 7 bases and J 3 bases; nucleotides not matched to a gene: 2. Germline CDR1 and CDR2: SQVTM and ANQGSEA. The CDR3 sequence is 11 residues long.

V usage is TRBV5-1 and J usage is TRBJ2-4; 16 positions match TRBD2. After removal of 7 bases from V and 5 bases from J, the junction contained 9 bases not matched to a gene. The CDR3 is 17 residues long. Germline V lookup: CDR1 SGHRS, CDR2 YFSETQ. The CDR3 region is CASGEPGLAGGQNIQYF. CDR3 bases: TGCGCCAGCGGAGAACCGGGACTAGCGGGAGGGCAAAACATTCAGTACTTC.

The rearrangement joins TRBV7-6 to TRBJ2-7; TRBD1 matches 7 bases. The CDR3 totals 17 residues. Trimming at V came to 5 bases and at J to 4 bases, leaving 17 bases not matched to a gene. CDR1 is SGHVS, CDR2 FNYEAQ, per germline. The CDR3 loop reads CASSPEGRTGGRYEQYF. The CDR3 DNA follows: TGTGCCAGCAGCCCAGAGGGTCGGACAGGTGGGCGATACGAGCAGTACTTC. The full variable domain, with the rest looked up from reference TRBV7-6 and TRBJ2-7, is GAGVSQSPRYKVTKRGQDVALRCDPISGHVSLYWYRQALGQGPEFLTYFNYEAQQDKSGLPNDRFSAERPEGSISTLTIQRTEQRDSAMYRCASSPEGRTGGRYEQYFGPGTRLTVT.

The chain combines TRBV29-1 with TRBJ2-1; D might be TRBD2 (6 bases). CDR3 length: 13 residues. V was shortened by 3 bases and J by 8 bases, with 14 bases between the two germline ends. Germline V gene sequence: CDR1 SQVTM, CDR2 ANQGSEA. CDR3 bases: TGCAGCGTTGATCTTGCGGGAAGGGATGAGCAGTTCTTC. This encodes CSVDLAGRDEQFF.

The chain has TRBV10-3 and TRBJ2-1, with D perhaps TRBD2 (5 bases). CDR3 size: 14 residues. The V end was cut by 6 bases, the J end by 7 bases, with 16 bases between. Germline lookup yields CDR1 ENHRY and CDR2 SYGVKD. The CDR3: CAISEITRRNEQFF. DNA for the CDR3: TGTGCCATCAGCGAAATAACTAGGCGAAATGAGCAGTTCTTC.

The genes are TRBV7-9 and TRBJ1-2; 8 nucleotides align to TRBD1. With 5 bases clipped from V and 6 bases from J, the junction kept 5 bases outside the gene matches. CDR1 is SEHNR and CDR2 is FQNEAQ in the germline V gene (reference sequence). This CDR3 comprises 13 residues. CDR3 amino acids: CASSRTGNDGYTF. The CDR3 bases are TGTGCCAGCAGCCGGACAGGGAACGATGGCTACACCTTC.